The 10 T cell receptor beta chains below were found in one sample sequenced in a study of shared clonotypes between healthy human individuals. The protocol was immunoSEQ multiplex PCR, while the TCRdb copy is restricted to in-frame clones and leaves out a portion. Altogether some 2 million clones are present, approximately 94% being singletons, with the ten largest covering more than 0.95%. Naive CD8 isolation took CD45RO-negative cells positively selected for CCR7 and excluded terminally differentiated effector memory CD45RA+ cells. Sequencing was carried out using naive CD8+ T cells sorted from blood. The origin of the receptors is a man aged 18 to 29 in good health.

The V call is TRBV5-6, the J call TRBJ1-2; 8 bases are a match to TRBD1. CDR1 and CDR2 from the germline V gene are SGHDT and YYEEEE. The junction had 6 bases not matched to a gene; V was cut back by 3 bases and J by 5 bases. The CDR3 is 14 residues long. Here the CDR3 reads CASSSRQGPYGYTF. The CDR3 DNA sequence: TGTGCCAGCAGCTCCAGACAGGGGCCATATGGCTACACCTTC.

This chain joins TRBV5-6 and TRBJ1-4; D unresolved. Between the trimmed V and J ends, which lost 0 bases and 0 bases, there was a span of 12 bases. Germline CDR1 reads SGHDT; CDR2 reads YYEEEE. This CDR3 is 17 amino acids long. The CDR3 spells CASSLAGSPATNEKLFF. The DNA for the CDR3 is TGTGCCAGCAGCTTGGCCGGAAGCCCTGCAACTAATGAAAAACTGTTTTTT.

The rearrangement links TRBV7-9 to TRBJ1-1; TRBD1 aligns across 8 bases. From germline, CDR1 is SEHNR and CDR2 FQNEAQ (reference sequence). The CDR3 has 15 amino acids. V gave up 4 bases and J gave up 4 bases; unmatched junction bases: 8. The CDR3 DNA follows: TGTGCCAGCAGCTCGAGGACAGGGAGGATCACTGAAGCTTTCTTT. Its translation: CASSSRTGRITEAFF.

Details on this clone: Other DNA sequences in this specimen translate into the identical CDR3. This rearrangement joins TRBV5-6 to TRBJ2-7; D tentatively reads TRBD1 or TRBD2 (5 bases each). CDR1 SGHDT and CDR2 YYEEEE come from the germline V gene. This CDR3 spans 13 amino acids. V gave up 0 bases and J gave up 3 bases, with 7 bases separating them. The CDR3 here is CASSLGGNYEQYF. CDR3 sequence (DNA): TGTGCCAGCAGCTTGGGGGGGAACTACGAGCAGTACTTC.

This clone was counted a few times. J is TRBJ2-2 and V is TRBV9, with D uncertain. CDR3 length: 14 amino acids. Germline V lookup: CDR1 SGDLS, CDR2 YYNGEE. The V gene lost 1 base and the J gene lost 7 bases, with 11 bases spanning the gap. The CDR3 loop reads CASSVSMVDGELFF. CDR3 DNA sequence: TGTGCCAGCAGCGTATCTATGGTGGACGGGGAGCTGTTTTTT.

V gene TRBV30 combines with J gene TRBJ1-1; 9 nucleotides line up with TRBD1. V shed 0 bases and J 7 bases; nucleotides not matched to a gene: 3. Germline CDR1 is GTSNPN and CDR2 is SVGIG (reference sequence). This CDR3 comprises 13 residues. In DNA, the CDR3 is TGTGCCTGGAGTGTCCTGACAGGGGGTGAAGCTTTCTTT. Amino acids: CAWSVLTGGEAFF.

The chain's CDR3 is CASSSSGSPSYEQYF. CDR3 sequence (DNA): TGTGCCAGCAGCTCGAGCGGGTCTCCCTCCTACGAGCAGTACTTC. The chain uses TRBV13 and TRBJ2-7, with D tentatively TRBD2 (6 bases). Germline V CDR1 and CDR2: PRHDT, FYEKMQ (reference sequence). Deletions cut 4 bases from V and 0 bases from J, with 13 bases between. CDR3 size: 15 residues.

As for this clone: The sample carries other DNA sequences with the same CDR3. The rearrangement links TRBV7-9 to TRBJ1-5, with TRBD1 as a possible D gene (5 bases). Germline values: CDR1 SEHNR, CDR2 FQNEAQ (reference sequence). Trimming left V 4 bases short and J 4 bases short, with 11 bases between. The CDR3 is 14 amino acids. In DNA form, the CDR3 reads TGTGCCAGCAGCTCGGGGACGGCAAATCAGCCCCAGCATTTT. It yields the protein CASSSGTANQPQHF.

The chain links TRBV4-1 to TRBJ2-1; the D call may be TRBD1 or TRBD2 (5 bases each). The CDR3 length is 12 residues. Germline loops: CDR1 MGHRA, CDR2 YSYEKL. V gave up 1 base and J gave up 15 bases, with 13 bases separating them. CDR3: CASSQGLSGPFF. The DNA for the CDR3 is TGCGCCAGCAGCCAAGGATTATCGGGGCCGTTCTTC.

In DNA, the CDR3 is TGTGCCAGCAGTGGGGGGGGTAGCAATCAGCCCCAGCATTTT. The encoded protein is CASSGGGSNQPQHF. The chain couples TRBV27 to TRBJ1-5, with TRBD1 as a possible D gene (5 bases). The germline V gene encodes CDR1 MNHEY and CDR2 SMNVEV (reference sequence). The CDR3 runs to 14 residues. Trimming took 5 bases from V and 0 from J, leaving 8 bases between them.